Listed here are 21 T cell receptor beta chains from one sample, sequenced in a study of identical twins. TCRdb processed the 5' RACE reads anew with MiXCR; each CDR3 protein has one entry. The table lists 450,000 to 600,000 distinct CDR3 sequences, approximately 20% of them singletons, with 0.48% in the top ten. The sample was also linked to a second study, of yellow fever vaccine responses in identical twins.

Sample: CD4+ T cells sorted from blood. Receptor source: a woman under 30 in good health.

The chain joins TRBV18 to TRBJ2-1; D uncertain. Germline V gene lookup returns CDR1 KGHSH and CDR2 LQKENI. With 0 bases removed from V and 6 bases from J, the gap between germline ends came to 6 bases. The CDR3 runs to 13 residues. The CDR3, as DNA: TGTGCCAGCTCACCACCTGCTCGCAATGAGCAGTTCTTC. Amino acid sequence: CASSPPARNEQFF.

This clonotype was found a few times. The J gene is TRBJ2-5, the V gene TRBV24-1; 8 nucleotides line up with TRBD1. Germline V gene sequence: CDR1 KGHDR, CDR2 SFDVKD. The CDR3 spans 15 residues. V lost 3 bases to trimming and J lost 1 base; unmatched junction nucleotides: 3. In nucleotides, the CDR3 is TGTGCCACCAGTGATCCGACAGGGGTCCAAGAGACCCAGTACTTC. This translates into CATSDPTGVQETQYF.

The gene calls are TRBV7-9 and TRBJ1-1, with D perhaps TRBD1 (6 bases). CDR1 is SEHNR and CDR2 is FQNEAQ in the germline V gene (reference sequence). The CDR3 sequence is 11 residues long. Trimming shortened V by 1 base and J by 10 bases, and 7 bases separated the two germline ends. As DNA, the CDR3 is TGTGCCAGCAGCTTAGAAGGGGGAGCTTTCTTT. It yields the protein CASSLEGGAFF.

The CDR3 DNA reads TGCAGTGCTAGAGAGGTAGCGGTTACCACAGATACGCAGTATTTT. Residues: CSAREVAVTTDTQYF. The chain joins TRBV20-1 to TRBJ2-3; possible D gene TRBD2, 6 bases. This CDR3 has 15 amino acids. Germline V gene sequence: CDR1 DFQATT, CDR2 SNEGSKA (reference sequence). The V and J ends lost 0 bases and 2 bases respectively, with 12 bases between them.

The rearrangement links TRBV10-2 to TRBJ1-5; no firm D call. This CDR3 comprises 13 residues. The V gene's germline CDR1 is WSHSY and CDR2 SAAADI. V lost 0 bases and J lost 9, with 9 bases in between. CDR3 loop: CASSESSGWPQHF. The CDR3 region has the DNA TGCGCCAGCAGTGAGTCGAGTGGTTGGCCCCAGCATTTT.

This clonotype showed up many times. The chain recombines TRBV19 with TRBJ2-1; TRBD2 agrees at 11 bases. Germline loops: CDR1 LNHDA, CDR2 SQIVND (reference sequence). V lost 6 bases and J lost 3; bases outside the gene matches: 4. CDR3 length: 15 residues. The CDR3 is CASRPGLAVYNEQFF. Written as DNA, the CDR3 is TGTGCCAGTAGACCGGGACTAGCGGTCTACAATGAGCAGTTCTTC.

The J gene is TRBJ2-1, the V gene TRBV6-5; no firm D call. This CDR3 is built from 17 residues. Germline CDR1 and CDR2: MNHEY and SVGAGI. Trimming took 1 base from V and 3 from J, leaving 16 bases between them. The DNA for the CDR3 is TGTGCCAGCAGTTACTACCACCTTCTAGGCAACTACAATGAGCAGTTCTTC. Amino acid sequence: CASSYYHLLGNYNEQFF.

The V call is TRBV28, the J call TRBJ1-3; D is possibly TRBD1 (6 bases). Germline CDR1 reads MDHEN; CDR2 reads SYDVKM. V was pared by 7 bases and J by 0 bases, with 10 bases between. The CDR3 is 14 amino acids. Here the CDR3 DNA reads TGTGCCAGCACCGACAGGATCTCTGGAAACACCATATATTTT. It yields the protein CASTDRISGNTIYF.

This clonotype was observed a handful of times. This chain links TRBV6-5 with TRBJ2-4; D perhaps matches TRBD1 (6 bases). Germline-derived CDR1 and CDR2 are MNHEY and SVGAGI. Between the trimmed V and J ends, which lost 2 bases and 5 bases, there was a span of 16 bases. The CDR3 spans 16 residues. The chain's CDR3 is CASSYGGQGIQNIQYF. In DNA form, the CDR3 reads TGTGCCAGCAGTTACGGAGGCCAGGGGATACAAAACATTCAGTACTTC.

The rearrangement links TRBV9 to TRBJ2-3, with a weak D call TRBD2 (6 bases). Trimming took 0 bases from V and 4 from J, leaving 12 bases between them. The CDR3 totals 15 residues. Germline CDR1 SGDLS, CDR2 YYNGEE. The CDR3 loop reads CASSVGGLPADTQYF. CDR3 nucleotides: TGTGCCAGCAGCGTAGGGGGACTGCCGGCAGATACGCAGTATTTT. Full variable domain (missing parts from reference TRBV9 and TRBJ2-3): DSGVTQTPKHLITATGQRVTLRCSPRSGDLSVYWYQQSLDQGLQFLIQYYNGEERAKGNILERFSAQQFPDLHSELNLSSLELGDSALYFCASSVGGLPADTQYFGPGTRLTVL.

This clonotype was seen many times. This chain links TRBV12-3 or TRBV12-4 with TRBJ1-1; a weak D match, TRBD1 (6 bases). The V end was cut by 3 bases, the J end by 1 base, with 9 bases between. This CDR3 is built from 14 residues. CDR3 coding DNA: TGTGCCAGCAGTTTCGACAGGAGGAACACTGAAGCTTTCTTT. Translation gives CASSFDRRNTEAFF.

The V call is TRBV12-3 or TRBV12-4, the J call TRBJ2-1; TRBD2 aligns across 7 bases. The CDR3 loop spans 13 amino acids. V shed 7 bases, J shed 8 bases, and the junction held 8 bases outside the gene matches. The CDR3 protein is CASTRRLADEQFF. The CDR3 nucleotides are TGTGCCAGCACCCGCCGACTAGCCGATGAGCAGTTCTTC.

The CDR3 spells CASILGRGIPPEQFF. The CDR3 nucleotides read TGTGCCAGCATCCTTGGGAGGGGGATCCCGCCAGAGCAGTTCTTC. The V gene is TRBV5-6, the J gene TRBJ2-1, with a possible D match to TRBD2 (7 bases). Per germline, CDR1 SGHDT and CDR2 YYEEEE. The CDR3 runs to 15 residues. The ends were cut back, 6 bases at V and 10 bases at J, with 23 bases in the middle.

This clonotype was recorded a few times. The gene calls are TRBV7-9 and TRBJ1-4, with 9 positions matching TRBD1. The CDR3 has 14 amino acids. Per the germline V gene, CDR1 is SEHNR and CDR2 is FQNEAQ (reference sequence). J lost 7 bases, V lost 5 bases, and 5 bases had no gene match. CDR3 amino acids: CASSNPGQGEKLFF. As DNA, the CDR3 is TGTGCCAGCAGCAACCCGGGACAGGGTGAAAAACTGTTTTTT.

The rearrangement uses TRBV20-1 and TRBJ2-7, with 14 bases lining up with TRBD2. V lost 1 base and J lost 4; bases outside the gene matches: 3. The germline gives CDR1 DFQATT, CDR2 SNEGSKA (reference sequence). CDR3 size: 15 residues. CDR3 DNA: TGCAGTGCTAGAGGGGGACTAGCGGGAGTATACGAGCAGTACTTC. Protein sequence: CSARGGLAGVYEQYF.

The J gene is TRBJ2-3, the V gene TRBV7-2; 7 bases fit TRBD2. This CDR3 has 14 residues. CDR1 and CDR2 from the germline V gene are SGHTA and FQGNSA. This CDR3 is CALADLSLTDTQYF. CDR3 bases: TGTGCTCTAGCGGATCTCTCACTCACAGATACGCAGTATTTT. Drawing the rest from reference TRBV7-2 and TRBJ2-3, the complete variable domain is GAGVSQSPSNKVTEKGKDVELRCDPISGHTALYWYRQSLGQGLEFLIYFQGNSAPDKSGLPSDRFSAERTGGSVSTLTIQRTQQEDSAVYLCALADLSLTDTQYFGPGTRLTVL.

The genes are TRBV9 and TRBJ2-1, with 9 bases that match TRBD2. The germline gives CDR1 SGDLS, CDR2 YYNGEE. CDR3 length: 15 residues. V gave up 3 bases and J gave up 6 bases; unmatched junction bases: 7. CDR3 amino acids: CASSAPGTSFNEQFF. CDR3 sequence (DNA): TGTGCCAGCAGCGCCCCCGGGACTAGCTTCAATGAGCAGTTCTTC.

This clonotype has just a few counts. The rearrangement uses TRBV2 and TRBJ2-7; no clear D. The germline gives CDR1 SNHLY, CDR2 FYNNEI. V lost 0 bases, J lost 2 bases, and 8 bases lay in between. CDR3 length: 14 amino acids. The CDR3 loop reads CASSEAGQPYEQYF. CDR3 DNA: TGTGCCAGCAGTGAAGCGGGTCAGCCCTACGAGCAGTACTTC.

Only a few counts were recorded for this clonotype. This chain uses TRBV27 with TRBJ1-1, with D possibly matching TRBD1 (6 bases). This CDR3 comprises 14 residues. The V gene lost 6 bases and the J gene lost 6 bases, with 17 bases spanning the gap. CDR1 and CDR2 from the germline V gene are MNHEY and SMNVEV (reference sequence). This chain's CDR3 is CASSWGALGAEAFF. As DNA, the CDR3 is TGTGCCAGCAGCTGGGGGGCCTTGGGGGCTGAAGCTTTCTTT.

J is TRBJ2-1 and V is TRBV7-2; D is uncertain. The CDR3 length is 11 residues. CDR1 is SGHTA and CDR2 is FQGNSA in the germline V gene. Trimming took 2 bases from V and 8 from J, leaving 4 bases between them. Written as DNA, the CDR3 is TGTGCCAGCAGCTTATGGGATGAGCAGTTCTTC. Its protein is CASSLWDEQFF.

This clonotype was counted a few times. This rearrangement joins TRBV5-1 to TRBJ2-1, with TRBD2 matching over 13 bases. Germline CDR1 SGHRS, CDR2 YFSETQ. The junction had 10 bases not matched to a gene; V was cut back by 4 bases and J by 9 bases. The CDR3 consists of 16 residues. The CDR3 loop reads CASSVRTSGGGSEQFF. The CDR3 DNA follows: TGCGCCAGCAGCGTTCGGACTAGCGGGGGAGGGAGTGAGCAGTTCTTC.